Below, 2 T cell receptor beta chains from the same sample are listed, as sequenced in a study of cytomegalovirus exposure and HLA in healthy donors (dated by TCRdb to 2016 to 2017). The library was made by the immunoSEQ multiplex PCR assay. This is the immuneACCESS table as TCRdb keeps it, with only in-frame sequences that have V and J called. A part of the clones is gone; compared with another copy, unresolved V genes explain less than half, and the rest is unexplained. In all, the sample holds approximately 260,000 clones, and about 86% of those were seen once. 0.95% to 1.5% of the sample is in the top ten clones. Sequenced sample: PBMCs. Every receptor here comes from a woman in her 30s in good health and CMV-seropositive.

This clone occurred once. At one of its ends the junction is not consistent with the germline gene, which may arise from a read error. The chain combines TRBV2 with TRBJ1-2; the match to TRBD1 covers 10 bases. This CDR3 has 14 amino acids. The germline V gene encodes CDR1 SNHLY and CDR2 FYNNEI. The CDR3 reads CASSADRGRLWPLF. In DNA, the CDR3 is TGTGCCAGCAGCGCTGACAGGGGGCGCCTATGGCCACTATTC.

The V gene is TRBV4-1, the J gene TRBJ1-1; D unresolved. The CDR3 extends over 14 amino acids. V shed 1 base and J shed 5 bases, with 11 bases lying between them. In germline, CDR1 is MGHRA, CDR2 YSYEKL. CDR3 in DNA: TGCGCCAGCAGCCAAGGAAAGCCGGGGACTGAAGCTTTCTTT. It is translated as CASSQGKPGTEAFF.